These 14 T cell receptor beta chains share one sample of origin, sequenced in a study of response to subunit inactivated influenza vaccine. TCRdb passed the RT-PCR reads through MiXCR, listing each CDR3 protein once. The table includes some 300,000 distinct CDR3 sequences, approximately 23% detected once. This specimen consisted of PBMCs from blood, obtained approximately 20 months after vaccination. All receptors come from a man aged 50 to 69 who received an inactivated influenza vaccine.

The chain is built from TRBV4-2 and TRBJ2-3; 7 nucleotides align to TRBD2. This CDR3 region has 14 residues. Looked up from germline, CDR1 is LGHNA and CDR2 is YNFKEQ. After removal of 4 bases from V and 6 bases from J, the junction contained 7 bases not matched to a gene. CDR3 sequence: CASSRGSGFDTQYF. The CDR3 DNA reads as TGTGCCAGCAGCCGTGGTAGCGGGTTTGATACGCAGTATTTT.

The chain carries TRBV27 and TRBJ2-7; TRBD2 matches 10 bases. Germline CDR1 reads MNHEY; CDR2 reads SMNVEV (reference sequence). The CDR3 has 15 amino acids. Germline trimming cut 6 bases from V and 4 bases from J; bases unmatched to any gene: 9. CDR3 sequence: CASRTSPGLAYEQYF. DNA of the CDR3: TGTGCCAGCAGAACTTCGCCGGGACTAGCGTACGAGCAGTACTTC.

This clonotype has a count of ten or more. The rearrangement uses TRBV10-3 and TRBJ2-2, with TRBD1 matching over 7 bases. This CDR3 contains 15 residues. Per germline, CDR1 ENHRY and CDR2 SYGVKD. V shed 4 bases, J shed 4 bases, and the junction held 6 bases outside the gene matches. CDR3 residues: CAISVQGSGTGELFF. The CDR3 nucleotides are TGTGCCATCAGTGTACAGGGGTCGGGCACCGGGGAGCTGTTTTTT.

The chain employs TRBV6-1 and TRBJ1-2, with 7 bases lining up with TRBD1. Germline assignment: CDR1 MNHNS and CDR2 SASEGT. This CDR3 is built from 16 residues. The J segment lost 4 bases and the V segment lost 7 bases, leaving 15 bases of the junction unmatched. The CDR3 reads CASNSRDSFFSYGYTF. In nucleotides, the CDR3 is TGTGCCAGCAACTCCCGGGACAGTTTTTTCTCCTATGGCTACACCTTC.

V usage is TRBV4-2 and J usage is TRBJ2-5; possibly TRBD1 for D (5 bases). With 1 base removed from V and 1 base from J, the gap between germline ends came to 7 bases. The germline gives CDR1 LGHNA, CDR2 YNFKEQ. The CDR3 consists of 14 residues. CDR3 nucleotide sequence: TGTGCCAGCAGCCAAGCAGGGCCCCAAGAGACCCAGTACTTC. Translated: CASSQAGPQETQYF.

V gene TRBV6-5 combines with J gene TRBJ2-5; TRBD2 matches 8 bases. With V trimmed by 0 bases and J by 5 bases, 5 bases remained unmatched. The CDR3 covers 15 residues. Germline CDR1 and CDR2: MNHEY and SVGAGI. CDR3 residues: CASSYSAGGPETQYF. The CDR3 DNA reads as TGTGCCAGCAGTTACTCGGCGGGAGGACCGGAGACCCAGTACTTC.

The CDR3 here is CASSLSTGGYGYTF. The CDR3 coding sequence is TGTGCCAGCAGTTTATCGACAGGGGGCTATGGCTACACCTTC. V gene TRBV27 combines with J gene TRBJ1-2; 9 bases map to TRBD1. CDR3 length: 14 residues. The V gene end was trimmed by 0 bases and the J gene end by 4 bases; junction bases not matched to a gene: 0. The V gene's germline CDR1 is MNHEY and CDR2 SMNVEV (reference sequence).

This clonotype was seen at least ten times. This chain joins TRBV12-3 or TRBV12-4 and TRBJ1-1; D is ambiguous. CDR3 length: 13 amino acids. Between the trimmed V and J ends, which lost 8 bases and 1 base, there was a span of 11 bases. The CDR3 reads CASGRAWNTEAFF. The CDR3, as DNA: TGTGCCAGCGGGCGTGCCTGGAACACTGAAGCTTTCTTT.

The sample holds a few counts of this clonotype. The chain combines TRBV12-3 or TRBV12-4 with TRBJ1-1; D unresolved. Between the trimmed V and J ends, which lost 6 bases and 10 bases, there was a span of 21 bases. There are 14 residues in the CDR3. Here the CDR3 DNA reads TGTGCCAGCAGCCCAAGCGCAGGCCGCCCGAGAGCTTTCTTT. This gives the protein CASSPSAGRPRAFF.

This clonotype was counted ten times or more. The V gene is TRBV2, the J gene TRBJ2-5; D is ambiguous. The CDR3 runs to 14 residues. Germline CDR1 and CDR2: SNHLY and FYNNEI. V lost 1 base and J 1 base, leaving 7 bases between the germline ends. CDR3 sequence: CASSEVEFQETQYF. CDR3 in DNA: TGTGCCAGCAGTGAAGTTGAGTTCCAAGAGACCCAGTACTTC.

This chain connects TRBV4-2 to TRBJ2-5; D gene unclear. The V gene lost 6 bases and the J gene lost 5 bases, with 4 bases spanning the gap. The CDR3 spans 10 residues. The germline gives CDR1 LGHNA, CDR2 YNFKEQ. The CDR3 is CASRMETQYF. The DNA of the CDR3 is TGTGCCAGCAGAATGGAGACCCAGTACTTC.

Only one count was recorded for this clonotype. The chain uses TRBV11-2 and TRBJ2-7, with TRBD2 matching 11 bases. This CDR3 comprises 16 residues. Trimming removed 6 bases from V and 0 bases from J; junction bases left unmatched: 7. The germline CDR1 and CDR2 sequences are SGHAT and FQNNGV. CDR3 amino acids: CASRPLAGASSYEQYF. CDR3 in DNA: TGTGCCAGCAGACCACTAGCGGGGGCCTCCTCCTACGAGCAGTACTTC.

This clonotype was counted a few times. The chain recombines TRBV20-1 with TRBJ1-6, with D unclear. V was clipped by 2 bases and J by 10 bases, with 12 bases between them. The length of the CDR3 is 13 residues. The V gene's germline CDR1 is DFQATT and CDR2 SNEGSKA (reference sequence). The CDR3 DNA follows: TGCAGTGCTAGACCCACGCCCAGGTCACCCCTCCACTTT. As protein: CSARPTPRSPLHF.

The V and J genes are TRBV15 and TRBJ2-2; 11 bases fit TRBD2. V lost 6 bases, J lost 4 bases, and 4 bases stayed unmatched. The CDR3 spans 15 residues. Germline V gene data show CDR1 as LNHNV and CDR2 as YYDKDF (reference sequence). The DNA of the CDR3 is TGTGCCACCAGACATGGGACTAGCGGCACCGGGGAGCTGTTTTTT. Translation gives CATRHGTSGTGELFF.